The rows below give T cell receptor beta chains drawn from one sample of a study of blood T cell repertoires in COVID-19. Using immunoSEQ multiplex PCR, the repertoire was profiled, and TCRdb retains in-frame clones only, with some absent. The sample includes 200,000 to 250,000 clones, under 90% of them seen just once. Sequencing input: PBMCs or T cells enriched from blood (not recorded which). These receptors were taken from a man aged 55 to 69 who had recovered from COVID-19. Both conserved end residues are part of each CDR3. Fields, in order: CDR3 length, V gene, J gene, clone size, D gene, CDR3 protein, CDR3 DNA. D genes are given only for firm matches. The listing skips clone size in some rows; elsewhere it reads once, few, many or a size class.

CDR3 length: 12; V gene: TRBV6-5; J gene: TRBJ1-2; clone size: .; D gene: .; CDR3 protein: CASSYWQNGYTF; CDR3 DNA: TGTGCCAGCAGTTACTGGCAGAATGGCTACACCTTC
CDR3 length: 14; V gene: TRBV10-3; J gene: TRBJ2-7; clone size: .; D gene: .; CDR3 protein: CAISNRDNSYEQYF; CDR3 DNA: TGTGCCATCAGTAACCGGGACAACTCCTACGAGCAGTACTTC
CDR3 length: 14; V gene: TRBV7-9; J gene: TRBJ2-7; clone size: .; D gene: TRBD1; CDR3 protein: CASSDRDRVYEQYF; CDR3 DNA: TGTGCCAGCAGCGACCGGGACAGGGTATACGAGCAGTACTTC
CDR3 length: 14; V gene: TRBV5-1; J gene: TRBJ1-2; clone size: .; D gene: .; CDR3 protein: CASSLGSIADGYTF; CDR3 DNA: TGCGCCAGCAGCCTCGGATCCATAGCGGATGGCTACACCTTC
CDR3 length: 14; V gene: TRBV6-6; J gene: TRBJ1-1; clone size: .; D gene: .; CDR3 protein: CASSQGGRGTEAFF; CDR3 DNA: TGTGCCAGCAGCCAAGGTGGCCGGGGGACTGAAGCTTTCTTT
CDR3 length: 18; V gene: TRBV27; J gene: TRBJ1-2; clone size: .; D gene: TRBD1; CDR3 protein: CASSLSRVSGGDGEGYTF; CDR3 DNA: TGTGCCAGCAGTTTATCGCGGGTGTCAGGGGGCGACGGTGAAGGCTACACCTTC
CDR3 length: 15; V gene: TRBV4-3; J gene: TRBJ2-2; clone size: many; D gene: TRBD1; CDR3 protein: CASSPGTDNTGELFF; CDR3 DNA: TGCGCCAGCAGCCCAGGGACAGATAACACCGGGGAGCTGTTTTTT
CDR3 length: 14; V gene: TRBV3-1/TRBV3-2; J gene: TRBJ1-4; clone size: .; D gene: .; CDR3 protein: CASSPGALNEKLFF; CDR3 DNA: TGTGCCAGCAGCCCTGGGGCCCTTAATGAAAAACTGTTTTTT
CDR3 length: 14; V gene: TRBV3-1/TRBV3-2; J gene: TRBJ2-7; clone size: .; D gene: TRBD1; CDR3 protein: CASSQAGQGREQYF; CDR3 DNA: TGTGCCAGCAGCCAGGCCGGACAGGGGCGCGAGCAGTACTTC
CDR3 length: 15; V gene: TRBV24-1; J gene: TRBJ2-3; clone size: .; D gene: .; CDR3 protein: CATSDPNLSTDTQYF; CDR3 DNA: TGTGCCACCAGTGATCCAAATCTAAGCACAGATACGCAGTATTTT
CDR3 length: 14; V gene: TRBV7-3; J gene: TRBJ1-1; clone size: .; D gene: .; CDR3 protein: CASSSGQPNTEAFF; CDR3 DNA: TGTGCCAGCAGCTCTGGACAGCCGAACACTGAAGCTTTCTTT
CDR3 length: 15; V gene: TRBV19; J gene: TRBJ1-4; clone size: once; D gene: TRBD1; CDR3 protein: CASTPDRGRNEKLFF; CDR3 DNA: TGTGCCAGTACCCCAGACAGGGGACGGAATGAAAAACTGTTTTTT
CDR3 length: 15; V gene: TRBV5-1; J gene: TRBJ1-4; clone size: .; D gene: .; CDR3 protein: CASSLVSGAREKLFF; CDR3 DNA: TGCGCCAGCAGCTTGGTTTCAGGGGCGCGTGAAAAACTGTTTTTT
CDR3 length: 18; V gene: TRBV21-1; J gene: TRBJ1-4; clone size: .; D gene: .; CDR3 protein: CASSKGGGSSRPGEKLFF; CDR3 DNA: TGTGCCAGCAGCAAAGGGGGGGGGTCATCCCGACCAGGGGAAAAACTGTTTTTT
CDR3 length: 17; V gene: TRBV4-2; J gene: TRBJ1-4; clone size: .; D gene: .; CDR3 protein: CASSQDSITATNEKLFF; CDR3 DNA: TGTGCCAGCAGCCAAGATTCTATCACGGCAACTAATGAAAAACTGTTTTTT
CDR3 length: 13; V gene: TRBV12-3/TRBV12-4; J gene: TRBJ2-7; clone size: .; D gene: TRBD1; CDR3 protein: CASSPGQGYEQYF; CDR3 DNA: TGTGCCAGCAGCCCCGGACAGGGTTACGAGCAGTACTTC
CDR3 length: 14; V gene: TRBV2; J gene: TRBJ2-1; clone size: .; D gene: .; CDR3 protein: CASSSEGSYNEQFF; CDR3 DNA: TGTGCCAGCAGTTCGGAGGGATCCTACAATGAGCAGTTCTTC
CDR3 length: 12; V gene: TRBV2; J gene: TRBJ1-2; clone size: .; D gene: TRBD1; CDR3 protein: CASSGDSYGYTF; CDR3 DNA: TGTGCCAGCAGTGGGGACAGCTATGGCTACACCTTC
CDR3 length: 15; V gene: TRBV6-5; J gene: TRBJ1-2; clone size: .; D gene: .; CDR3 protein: CASSYSLHRDGGYTF; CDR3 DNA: TGTGCCAGCAGTTACTCACTACACAGGGACGGTGGCTACACCTTC
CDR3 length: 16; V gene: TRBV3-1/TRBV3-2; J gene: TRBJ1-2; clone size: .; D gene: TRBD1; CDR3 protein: CASSHLPGQGFYGYTF; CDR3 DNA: TGTGCCAGCAGCCACTTACCGGGACAGGGATTCTATGGCTACACCTTC
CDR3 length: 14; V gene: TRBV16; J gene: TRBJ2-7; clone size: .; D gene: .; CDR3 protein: CASSQSGTRQKQYF; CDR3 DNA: TGTGCCAGCAGCCAATCGGGTACGAGGCAGAAGCAGTACTTC
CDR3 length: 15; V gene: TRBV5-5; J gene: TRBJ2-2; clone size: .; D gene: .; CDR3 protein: CASSSGQYNTGELFF; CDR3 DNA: TGTGCCAGCAGCTCAGGACAGTACAACACCGGGGAGCTGTTTTTT
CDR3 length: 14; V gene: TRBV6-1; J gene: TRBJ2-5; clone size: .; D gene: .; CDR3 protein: CASSESPTQETQYF; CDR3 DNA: TGTGCCAGCAGTGAAAGCCCAACCCAAGAGACCCAGTACTTC
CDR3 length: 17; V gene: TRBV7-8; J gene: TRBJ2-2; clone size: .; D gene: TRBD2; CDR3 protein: CASSLVGLAGAVGELFF; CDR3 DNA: TGTGCCAGCAGCTTAGTTGGGCTAGCGGGGGCTGTCGGGGAGCTGTTTTTT
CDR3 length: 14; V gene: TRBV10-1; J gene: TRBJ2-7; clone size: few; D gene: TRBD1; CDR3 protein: CASSTRTGIDEQYF; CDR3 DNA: TGCGCCAGCAGTACCCGGACAGGGATCGACGAGCAGTACTTC
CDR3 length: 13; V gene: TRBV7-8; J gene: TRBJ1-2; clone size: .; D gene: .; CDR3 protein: CASSPEQGYGYTF; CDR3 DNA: TGTGCCAGCAGCCCGGAGCAGGGCTATGGCTACACCTTC
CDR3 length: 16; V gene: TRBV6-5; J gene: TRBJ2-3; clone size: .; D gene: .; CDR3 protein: CASSYSVSSRADTQYF; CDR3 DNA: TGTGCCAGCAGTTACTCGGTGTCTAGCCGTGCAGATACGCAGTATTTT
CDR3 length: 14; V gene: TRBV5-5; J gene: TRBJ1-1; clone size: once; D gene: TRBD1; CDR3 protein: CASSIPGQDREAFF; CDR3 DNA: TGTGCCAGCAGCATTCCGGGACAGGATCGTGAAGCTTTCTTT
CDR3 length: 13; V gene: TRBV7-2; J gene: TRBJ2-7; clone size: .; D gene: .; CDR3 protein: CASSLGRTYEQYF; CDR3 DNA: TGTGCCAGCAGCTTAGGCAGGACCTACGAGCAGTACTTC
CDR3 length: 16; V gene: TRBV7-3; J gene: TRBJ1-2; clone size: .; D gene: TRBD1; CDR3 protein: CASSLNAPGTDYGYTF; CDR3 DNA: TGTGCCAGCAGCTTAAATGCCCCCGGGACAGACTATGGCTACACCTTC
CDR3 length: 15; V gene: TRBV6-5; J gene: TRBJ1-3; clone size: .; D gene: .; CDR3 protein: CASSYSSSSGNTIYF; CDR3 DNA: TGTGCCAGCAGTTACTCGAGTAGCTCTGGAAACACCATATATTTT
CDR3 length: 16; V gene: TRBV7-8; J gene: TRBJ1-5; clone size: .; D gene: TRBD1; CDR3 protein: CASSPGTVYSNQPQHF; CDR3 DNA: TGTGCCAGCAGCCCGGGGACAGTCTATAGCAATCAGCCCCAGCATTTT
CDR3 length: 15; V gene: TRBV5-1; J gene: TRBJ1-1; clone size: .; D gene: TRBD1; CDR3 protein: CASSSGTGWDTEAFF; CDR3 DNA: TGCGCCAGCAGCTCCGGGACAGGATGGGACACTGAAGCTTTCTTT
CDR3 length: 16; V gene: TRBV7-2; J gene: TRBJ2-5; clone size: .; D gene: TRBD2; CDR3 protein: CASSLGISGGAETQYF; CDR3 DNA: TGTGCCAGCAGCTTAGGGATTAGCGGGGGGGCGGAGACCCAGTACTTC
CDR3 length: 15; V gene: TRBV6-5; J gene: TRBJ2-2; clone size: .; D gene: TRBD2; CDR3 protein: CASTIAGGRTGELFF; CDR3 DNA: TGTGCCAGCACCATAGCGGGGGGGCGCACCGGGGAGCTGTTTTTT
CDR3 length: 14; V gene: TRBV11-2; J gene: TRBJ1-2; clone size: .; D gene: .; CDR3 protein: CASSLGGLGYGYTF; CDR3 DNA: TGTGCCAGCAGCTTAGGAGGGCTGGGCTATGGCTACACCTTC
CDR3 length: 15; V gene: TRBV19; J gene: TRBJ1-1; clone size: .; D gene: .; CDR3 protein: CASKRSGTKNTEAFF; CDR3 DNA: TGTGCCAGTAAGAGGTCTGGGACAAAGAACACTGAAGCTTTCTTT